The 14 T cell receptor beta chains below come from one sample, sequenced in a study of cytomegalovirus exposure and HLA in healthy donors. The PCR ran on 60 Vbeta and 13 Jbeta primers. Data came from immunoSEQ multiplex PCR; TCRdb stores just in-frame clones and leaves some out. The sample includes roughly 49,000 clones, about four fifths seen only once; the top ten take roughly 2.5%. Sample: PBMCs. Receptor source: a boy between 10 and 17 years old in good health and CMV-seropositive.

The chain recombines TRBV5-4 with TRBJ1-2; D gene ambiguous. Germline CDR1 SGHNT, CDR2 YYREEE (reference sequence). Trimming removed 2 bases at V and 9 bases at J, with 14 bases between. The CDR3 runs to 13 residues. The CDR3 nucleotides are TGTGCCAGCAGCTTTAGCGAGGGTCTAAGCTACACCTTC. It translates to CASSFSEGLSYTF.

CDR3 loop: CASSSGGPYEQYF. The CDR3 coding sequence is TGTGCCAGCAGTTCCGGGGGGCCCTACGAGCAGTACTTC. The chain combines TRBV7-2 with TRBJ2-7; TRBD2 might be the D (7 bases). V lost 6 bases and J lost 2, with 11 bases in between. This CDR3 comprises 13 residues. Germline values: CDR1 SGHTA, CDR2 FQGNSA.

V and J are TRBV20-1 and TRBJ2-3; possible D gene TRBD1, 5 bases. Trimming left V 5 bases short and J 7 bases short, with 10 bases between. Germline V CDR1 and CDR2: DFQATT, SNEGSKA (reference sequence). This CDR3 is 11 amino acids long. CDR3 protein: CSAEQVHTQYF. The CDR3 bases are TGCAGTGCTGAACAGGTTCATACGCAGTATTTT.

This sequence joins TRBV2 and TRBJ1-4; D not certain. Between the trimmed V and J ends, which lost 6 bases and 8 bases, there was a span of 19 bases. CDR3 length: 15 amino acids. Germline CDR1 reads SNHLY; CDR2 reads FYNNEI. The CDR3 spells CASRLYAGILEKLFF. CDR3 bases: TGTGCCAGCAGGCTATACGCCGGGATCCTCGAAAAACTGTTTTTT.

CDR3 loop: CATRGAGTDTQYF. DNA of the CDR3: TGTGCCACCCGGGGGGCAGGAACAGATACGCAGTATTTT. The chain is built from TRBV6-5 and TRBJ2-3; D is possibly TRBD2 (7 bases). Looked up from germline, CDR1 is MNHEY and CDR2 is SVGAGI. The CDR3 runs 13 residues. V was pared by 10 bases and J by 3 bases, with 14 bases between.

J is TRBJ1-2 and V is TRBV7-9, with D tentatively TRBD1 (5 bases). The germline V gene has CDR1 SEHNR and CDR2 FQNEAQ (reference sequence). The CDR3 totals 14 residues. Trimming stripped 5 bases from V and 8 bases from J, with 18 bases between. CDR3 loop: CASSVQGPLGGYTF. CDR3 nucleotides: TGTGCCAGCAGCGTCCAGGGCCCTTTAGGCGGCTACACCTTC.

This clone was counted only a few times. The chain recombines TRBV6-5 with TRBJ1-6; D gene unclear. Deletions cut 6 bases from V and 2 bases from J, with 8 bases between. Germline CDR1 reads MNHEY; CDR2 reads SVGAGI. The CDR3 extends over 14 amino acids. CDR3 coding DNA: TGTGCCAGCAGGCCTAGAACCTATAATTCACCCCTCCACTTT. It specifies CASRPRTYNSPLHF.

The rearrangement links TRBV7-3 to TRBJ2-2; 9 bases match TRBD2. This CDR3 comprises 19 residues. CDR1 SGHTA and CDR2 FQGTGA come from the germline V gene. V shed 5 bases and J 6 bases; nucleotides not matched to a gene: 19. CDR3 nucleotides: TGTGCCAGCAGCGGCGAGGTCGGGCAGGGGCTAGCGGGGCCCGGGGAGCTGTTTTTT. Amino acid sequence: CASSGEVGQGLAGPGELFF. Variable domain in full (rest from reference TRBV7-3 and TRBJ2-2): GAGVSQTPSNKVTEKGKYVELRCDPISGHTALYWYRQSLGQGPEFLIYFQGTGAADDSGLPNDRFFAVRPEGSVSTLKIQRTERGDSAVYLCASSGEVGQGLAGPGELFFGEGSRLTVL.

The chain recombines TRBV4-1 with TRBJ2-7, with D possibly matching TRBD1 (6 bases). Trimming took 0 bases from V and 2 from J, leaving 14 bases between them. CDR1 is MGHRA and CDR2 is YSYEKL in the germline V gene. The CDR3 consists of 16 residues. The CDR3: CASSQEVGEGAYEQYF. The CDR3 DNA is TGCGCCAGCAGCCAAGAGGTCGGCGAGGGGGCCTACGAGCAGTACTTC.

The chain joins TRBV4-1 to TRBJ2-5; 11 positions agree with TRBD2. The CDR3 is 16 residues long. Germline V CDR1 and CDR2: MGHRA, YSYEKL. The V gene end was trimmed by 0 bases and the J gene end by 1 base; junction bases not matched to a gene: 1. The CDR3 nucleotides read TGCGCCAGCAGCCAAGAACTAGCGGGGGCCCAAGAGACCCAGTACTTC. This translates into CASSQELAGAQETQYF.

This clone appeared once. The chain links TRBV6-1 to TRBJ2-1; 11 nucleotides agree with TRBD1. Germline loops: CDR1 MNHNS, CDR2 SASEGT. V trimming: 4 bases; J trimming: 6 bases; junction bases outside the gene matches: 2. CDR3 length: 14 amino acids. The CDR3 coding sequence is TGTGCCAGCAGTGGGGGGACAGGGGGCAATGAGCAGTTCTTC. It codes for CASSGGTGGNEQFF.

J is TRBJ2-5 and V is TRBV21-1; TRBD2, the table's D call, lacks a check against the DNA. TRBV21-1 is a listed pseudogene. This CDR3 is 13 amino acids long. The CDR3 is CASTRGEEKTQYF. The CDR3 DNA sequence: TGTGCCAGCACCCGCGGGGAGGAGAAGACCCAGTACTTC.

The chain combines TRBV11-2 with TRBJ2-1, with 7 bases matching TRBD1. The CDR3 sequence is 15 residues long. From germline, CDR1 is SGHAT and CDR2 FQNNGV. J lost 3 bases, V lost 0 bases, and 2 bases had no gene match. In nucleotides, the CDR3 is TGTGCCAGCAGCTTAGACAGGGGGAACTACAATGAGCAGTTCTTC. Amino acids: CASSLDRGNYNEQFF.

CDR3 region: CASRPSGGALDTQYF. CDR3 bases: TGCGCCAGCAGGCCTAGCGGGGGGGCTTTAGATACGCAGTATTTT. The chain has TRBV5-1 and TRBJ2-3; TRBD2 matches at 12 bases. Germline values: CDR1 SGHRS, CDR2 YFSETQ. V dropped 5 bases and J dropped 5; count of bases not matched to a gene: 6. This CDR3 region has 15 residues.